These 3 T cell receptor beta chains were sequenced from one sample in a study of Tregs in tolerant kidney transplant recipients. Assay: immunoSEQ multiplex PCR; the TCRdb copy retains only in-frame clones and omits some. The table includes 85,000 to 90,000 clones, about 92% detected once. Sequencing input: CD8+ T cells from blood. These receptors all come from a human donor in good health.

This CDR3 is CASSHGESNQPQHF. Here the CDR3 DNA reads TGTGCCAGCAGTCACGGGGAAAGCAATCAGCCCCAGCATTTT. This sequence joins TRBV2 and TRBJ1-5; D call uncertain. The CDR3 runs to 14 residues. The germline V gene encodes CDR1 SNHLY and CDR2 FYNNEI. V shed 5 bases and J shed 1 base, with 9 bases lying between them.

The gene calls are TRBV5-6 and TRBJ2-1; D may be TRBD2 (6 bases). This CDR3 is built from 15 residues. Germline CDR1 is SGHDT and CDR2 is YYEEEE. V was clipped by 0 bases and J by 6 bases, with 13 bases between them. For the CDR3, the DNA is TGTGCCAGCAGCTTGGAAAGCGGGCTGTCCAATGAGCAGTTCTTC. It codes for CASSLESGLSNEQFF.

This chain joins TRBV7-9 and TRBJ2-7; D uncertain. V was shortened by 4 bases and J by 3 bases, with 16 bases between the two germline ends. The CDR3 loop spans 15 amino acids. The germline gives CDR1 SEHNR, CDR2 FQNEAQ (reference sequence). The CDR3, as DNA: TGTGCCAGCAGCTCGGAACATACTCTGGTCTACGAGCAGTACTTC. This translates into CASSSEHTLVYEQYF.